These T cell receptor beta chains were read from a single sample in a study of cytomegalovirus exposure and HLA in healthy donors. Sequencing was performed with immunoSEQ multiplex PCR; in TCRdb, only in-frame clones are kept and a portion is missing. There are about 20,000 clones in the sample, with roughly 20% held by the top ten. Material for sequencing was PBMCs. The origin of the receptors is a man in his sixties in good health and CMV-seropositive. The CDR3 runs from the conserved cysteine through the conserved F or W.

V gene	J gene	CDR3 protein
TRBV5-4	TRBJ2-5	CASSLSLREVTQYF
TRBV6-4	TRBJ2-3	CASSDRAAADTQYF
TRBV2	TRBJ2-1	CASGKQPLAADNEQFF
TRBV6-1	TRBJ1-1	CASSEAPGAFF
TRBV18	TRBJ2-3	CASSPRHDGTQYF
TRBV7-6	TRBJ2-7	CASSLQQGQGAYEQYF
TRBV7-9	TRBJ2-3	CASSLAETWTEADTQYF
TRBV29-1	TRBJ2-2	CSVWTSGRAGELFF
TRBV5-1	TRBJ2-7	CASSLGKGTYEQYF
TRBV5-6	TRBJ2-5	CASSPGTGQRTQYF
TRBV5-1	-	CASSLGTSGTYEQYF
TRBV6-5	TRBJ2-7	CASMGAGDNSYEQYF
TRBV4-1	TRBJ2-1	CASSQSSGSYNEQFF
TRBV11-2	TRBJ2-7	CASSLLPGLAGGSYEQYF
TRBV7-9	TRBJ1-2	CASSLVLSRTAYGYTF
TRBV9	TRBJ2-1	CASSVEGGNYNEQFF
TRBV7-2	TRBJ1-5	CASSPGTGYSNQPQHF
TRBV20-1	TRBJ2-5	CSARHGETQYF
TRBV10-1	TRBJ2-2	CASSRTGEAGELFF
TRBV4-2	TRBJ2-5	CASSQGGRETQYF
TRBV13	TRBJ2-2	CASSSSGSRNGELFF
TRBV25-1	TRBJ1-2	CASTLGGTAYGYTF
TRBV9	TRBJ2-7	CASSVRSSGLVNEQYF
TRBV4-1	TRBJ1-1	CASSPREGGTEAFF
TRBV4-1	TRBJ1-1	CASSLSAGTARNTEAFF
TRBV2	TRBJ2-5	CASKEVETQYF
TRBV15	TRBJ1-1	CATSSGHTNTEAFF
TRBV11-3	TRBJ2-3	CASSSGGTQYF
TRBV5-1	TRBJ2-7	CASSLFGQGSYEQYF
TRBV18	-	CASSPPGRPYEQYF
TRBV16	TRBJ1-1	CASSQSGSTGTYEAFF
TRBV30	TRBJ2-1	CAWSPAGTFTYNEQFF
TRBV7-9	TRBJ2-5	CASSLHREKETQYF
TRBV15	TRBJ2-7	CATSRDLPSGADEQYF
TRBV25-1	TRBJ2-7	CASSDGGGVYEQYF
TRBV29-1	TRBJ2-7	CSADSSGSSYEQYF
TRBV10-3	TRBJ1-5	CAISEEAQGLTQHF
TRBV18	TRBJ2-7	CASSLPGATYEQYF
TRBV29-1	TRBJ1-1	CSAKRSAEAFF
TRBV9	TRBJ2-3	CASSVGQGTDTQYF
TRBV7-9	TRBJ2-3	CASTPGQAPWADTQYF
TRBV30	TRBJ2-3	CAWSQAGTDTQYF
TRBV7-9	TRBJ2-1	CASSLAGTYNEQFF
TRBV13	TRBJ2-3	CASSFGTSGSLDTQYF
TRBV30	TRBJ1-4	CAWSVSEKLFF
TRBV18	TRBJ2-3	CASSQVSGRASTDTQYF
TRBV27	TRBJ2-3	CASRPLAGDRFTDTQYF